The next 26 T cell receptor beta chains were all read from a single sample in a study of T cells in Graves' hyperthyroidism and ophthalmopathy. What was amplified from RNA transcripts were TCR beta CDR3 regions. First-round RT-PCR of the TCR CDR3 relied on the HTBI primer set. TCRdb redid the calling of the multiplex PCR reads with MiXCR, one entry per CDR3 protein. The sample has around 450,000 distinct CDR3 sequences; roughly 13% are singletons. The sequenced material came from blood. All receptors come from a woman under 30 with Graves' hyperthyroidism.

The gene calls are TRBV9 and TRBJ2-7; 7 nucleotides agree with TRBD1. Germline-derived CDR1 and CDR2 are SGDLS and YYNGEE. The J segment lost 7 bases and the V segment lost 0 bases, leaving 4 bases of the junction unmatched. The CDR3 has 13 residues. The DNA for the CDR3 is TGTGCCAGCAGCGTAGTGACAGGGAGAGAGCAGTACTTC. It encodes CASSVVTGREQYF.

This clonotype was counted at least ten times. The chain employs TRBV20-1 and TRBJ2-3; 7 bases align to TRBD2. Trimming at V came to 7 bases and at J to 0 bases, leaving 13 bases not matched to a gene. The CDR3 length is 16 residues. From germline, CDR1 is DFQATT and CDR2 SNEGSKA (reference sequence). The CDR3 sequence is CSVQRAAGVSTDTQYF. The CDR3 DNA reads TGCAGTGTCCAAAGGGCTGCGGGAGTTAGCACAGATACGCAGTATTTT.

The genes are TRBV10-3 and TRBJ2-3, with TRBD1 matching 7 bases. Losses at the gene ends were 6 bases for V and 8 bases for J; bases not matched to a gene: 17. CDR3 length: 16 amino acids. CDR1 is ENHRY, CDR2 SYGVKD, per germline. CDR3 protein: CAISDGKGASRGTQYF. The CDR3 DNA follows: TGTGCCATCAGCGATGGTAAGGGGGCTTCAAGGGGTACGCAGTATTTT.

This clonotype was observed many times. The CDR3 here is CASSHRGSRETQYF. The CDR3 nucleotides read TGTGCCAGCAGTCACAGGGGTAGTCGGGAGACCCAGTACTTC. This chain uses TRBV6-1 with TRBJ2-5; 7 bases map to TRBD1. V lost 5 bases and J lost 5; bases outside the gene matches: 8. The CDR3 loop spans 14 amino acids. Germline CDR1 and CDR2: MNHNS and SASEGT.

In its sample, this clonotype was seen many times. The gene calls are TRBV7-9 and TRBJ1-2; D gene uncertain. Trimming left V 1 base short and J 3 bases short, with 12 bases between. The length of the CDR3 is 15 residues. Germline V gene data show CDR1 as SEHNR and CDR2 as FQNEAQ (reference sequence). This CDR3 is CASSLVRGRDYGYTF. The CDR3 DNA sequence: TGTGCCAGCAGCTTAGTACGGGGTCGAGACTATGGCTACACCTTC.

The chain recombines TRBV7-2 with TRBJ1-1, with a tentative D call TRBD1 (5 bases). The CDR3 is 14 residues long. The germline CDR1 and CDR2 sequences are SGHTA and FQGNSA. Trimming removed 3 bases from V and 1 base from J, with 9 bases in between. The CDR3 loop is CASSFRQSNTEAFF. The CDR3, as DNA: TGTGCCAGCAGCTTCAGACAGTCGAACACTGAAGCTTTCTTT. The whole variable domain, remainder taken from reference TRBV7-2 and TRBJ1-1, is GAGVSQSPSNKVTEKGKDVELRCDPISGHTALYWYRQSLGQGLEFLIYFQGNSAPDKSGLPSDRFSAERTGGSVSTLTIQRTQQEDSAVYLCASSFRQSNTEAFFGQGTRLTVV.

Concerning this clonotype itself: A much larger clone differs from this one at a single base, so this may be a read error. The chain recombines TRBV6-1 with TRBJ2-7, with 8 nucleotides matching TRBD1. The V and J ends lost 6 bases and 6 bases, in that order; junction bases with no gene match: 16. Looked up from germline, CDR1 is MNHNS and CDR2 is SASEGT. The CDR3 loop spans 16 amino acids. The CDR3 reads CASSPLDQGASVEQYF. DNA of the CDR3: TGTGCCAGCAGCCCACTGGACCAGGGGGCTAGTGTCGAGCAGTACTTC.

This chain uses TRBV6-2 or TRBV6-3 with TRBJ2-1, with D possibly TRBD2 on 6 matching bases. CDR3 length equals 14 residues. Germline V gives CDR1 MNHEY, CDR2 SVGEGT. Between the trimmed V and J ends, which lost 8 bases and 4 bases, there was a span of 15 bases. CDR3: CASQKGLFYNEQFF. CDR3 coding DNA: TGTGCCAGCCAAAAGGGACTCTTTTACAATGAGCAGTTCTTC.

The rearrangement links TRBV12-3 or TRBV12-4 to TRBJ1-2; TRBD1 aligns across 10 bases. V was clipped by 5 bases and J by 8 bases; unmatched bases: 8. CDR3 size: 14 residues. The CDR3 sequence: CASSIRDRGGGYTF. The CDR3 DNA sequence: TGTGCCAGCAGTATCCGGGACAGGGGTGGAGGCTACACCTTC.

A few counts support this clonotype. The chain links TRBV28 to TRBJ1-5, with D uncertain. CDR3 size: 14 residues. With 5 bases removed from V and 4 bases from J, the gap between germline ends came to 12 bases. In germline, CDR1 is MDHEN, CDR2 SYDVKM. The CDR3 region has the DNA TGTGCCAGCAGTCCCCTGACGGGAAATCAGCCCCAGCATTTT. Encoded protein: CASSPLTGNQPQHF.

This clonotype was observed a handful of times. This sequence joins TRBV6-4 and TRBJ2-3, with 10 bases lining up with TRBD2. This CDR3 is 15 amino acids long. V lost 5 bases and J lost 2; bases outside the gene matches: 4. Germline CDR1 is MRHNA and CDR2 is SNTAGT. DNA for the CDR3: TGTGCCAGCAGTTCCGGGACTAGCGACACAGATACGCAGTATTTT. Protein product: CASSSGTSDTDTQYF.

V gene TRBV29-1 combines with J gene TRBJ2-1, with 10 positions matching TRBD2. Germline loops: CDR1 SQVTM, CDR2 ANQGSEA. The CDR3 runs to 14 residues. After removal of 4 bases from V and 9 bases from J, the junction contained 9 bases not matched to a gene. CDR3 region: CSVGPSGRGGEQFF. CDR3 DNA sequence: TGCAGCGTTGGCCCTAGCGGGAGAGGGGGTGAGCAGTTCTTC.

The sample holds many counts of this clonotype. The chain links TRBV5-1 to TRBJ2-1; 7 bases match TRBD2. V was clipped by 0 bases and J by 7 bases; unmatched bases: 7. CDR3 length: 15 amino acids. Germline V gene lookup returns CDR1 SGHRS and CDR2 YFSETQ. CDR3 residues: CASSLDLAERNEQFF. The CDR3 nucleotides read TGCGCCAGCAGCTTGGATCTAGCGGAAAGGAATGAGCAGTTCTTC.

V usage is TRBV5-1 and J usage is TRBJ2-1; no clear D. The V end lost 0 bases, the J end lost 7 bases, and 8 bases lay between the germline ends. Germline CDR1 is SGHRS and CDR2 is YFSETQ. The CDR3 spans 13 residues. CDR3 sequence (DNA): TGCGCCAGCAGCTTGGAAACAAGGAATGAGCAGTTCTTC. As protein: CASSLETRNEQFF.

This clonotype has at least ten counts. CDR3 in amino acids: CASSADRGGIGSYNEQFF. The CDR3 nucleotides read TGCGCCAGCAGTGCGGACAGGGGAGGCATTGGGTCCTACAATGAGCAGTTCTTC. J is TRBJ2-1 and V is TRBV10-1; 9 bases are a match to TRBD1. The CDR3 has 18 residues. The V gene end was trimmed by 4 bases and the J gene end by 1 base; junction bases not matched to a gene: 11. The V gene's germline CDR1 is WNHNN and CDR2 SYGVQD (reference sequence).

The chain links TRBV2 to TRBJ1-5; 7 bases line up with TRBD1. The germline V gene encodes CDR1 SNHLY and CDR2 FYNNEI. The CDR3 is made up of 15 amino acids. The ends lost 3 bases at V and 0 bases at J; junction bases unmatched: 2. CDR3 loop: CASSEGTASNQPQHF. The DNA for the CDR3 is TGTGCCAGCAGTGAGGGGACAGCTAGCAATCAGCCCCAGCATTTT.

This clonotype was counted a single time. This chain links TRBV7-9 with TRBJ1-2; TRBD1 agrees at 9 bases. J gave up 8 bases and V 4 bases, and 11 bases lay outside the gene matches. The germline CDR1 and CDR2 sequences are SEHNR and FQNEAQ (reference sequence). The CDR3 loop spans 15 amino acids. CDR3: CASSSSGTGPTGYTF. In nucleotides, the CDR3 is TGTGCCAGCAGCTCCTCCGGGACAGGGCCCACGGGCTACACCTTC.

This clonotype occurred a few times. This sequence joins TRBV7-9 and TRBJ1-1; 8 bases match TRBD1. This CDR3 spans 15 amino acids. V trimming: 5 bases; J trimming: 1 base; junction bases outside the gene matches: 6. The germline gives CDR1 SEHNR, CDR2 FQNEAQ (reference sequence). CDR3 nucleotides: TGTGCCAGCAGCCCCCAGGGGGCTGAGAACACTGAAGCTTTCTTT. As protein: CASSPQGAENTEAFF.

This clonotype was seen repeatedly, ten times or more. This chain links TRBV7-2 with TRBJ1-1, with D unclear. Trimming removed 5 bases from V and 1 base from J, with 17 bases in between. CDR1 and CDR2 from the germline V gene are SGHTA and FQGNSA. The CDR3 runs to 16 residues. The CDR3 DNA follows: TGTGCCAGCAGCCGACCCGGACGGATGAAGAACACTGAAGCTTTCTTT. Translated: CASSRPGRMKNTEAFF.

This clonotype appeared a few times. This chain uses TRBV30 with TRBJ2-3; unclear D gene. Trimming cost V 0 bases and J 13 bases, with 17 bases left between them. The germline gives CDR1 GTSNPN, CDR2 SVGIG (reference sequence). This CDR3 contains 13 residues. CDR3 amino acids: CAWSVLGPGRKYF. Here the CDR3 DNA reads TGTGCCTGGAGTGTACTCGGGCCGGGTAGGAAGTATTTT.

V and J are TRBV9 and TRBJ1-5, with 8 bases identical to TRBD1. Trimming took 2 bases from V and 7 from J; bases not matched to a gene: 5. This CDR3 contains 14 residues. Germline-derived CDR1 and CDR2 are SGDLS and YYNGEE. CDR3 bases: TGTGCCAGCAGCGTGACAGGGGTTGGACAGCCCCAGCATTTT. The encoded protein is CASSVTGVGQPQHF.

This clonotype was seen at least ten times. The J gene is TRBJ2-5, the V gene TRBV20-1, with a weak D call TRBD1 (6 bases). V was shortened by 3 bases and J by 5 bases, with 16 bases between the two germline ends. Germline-derived CDR1 and CDR2 are DFQATT and SNEGSKA (reference sequence). CDR3 length equals 14 residues. The CDR3 reads CSASNRDKQETQYF. The CDR3, as DNA: TGCAGTGCTAGCAATCGGGACAAGCAGGAGACCCAGTACTTC.

This clonotype has a handful of counts. The chain recombines TRBV7-3 with TRBJ2-1; maybe TRBD1 (6 bases). With 0 bases removed from V and 2 bases from J, the gap between germline ends came to 20 bases. Germline assignment: CDR1 SGHTA and CDR2 FQGTGA. This CDR3 has 19 residues. The CDR3 sequence is CASSLTRGMRTGAYNEQFF. CDR3 DNA sequence: TGTGCCAGCAGCTTAACCAGGGGAATGAGGACTGGGGCCTACAATGAGCAGTTCTTC.

The rearrangement links TRBV5-4 to TRBJ2-2; possible D gene TRBD1, 7 bases. Trimming shortened V by 0 bases and J by 0 bases, and 9 bases separated the two germline ends. CDR1 is SGHNT and CDR2 is YYREEE in the germline V gene (reference sequence). This CDR3 is built from 16 residues. This chain's CDR3 is CASSLARGANTGELFF. CDR3 nucleotides: TGTGCCAGCAGCTTGGCCAGGGGGGCGAACACCGGGGAGCTGTTTTTT. Full variable domain (outside the CDR3, taken from reference TRBV5-4 and TRBJ2-2): ETGVTQSPTHLIKTRGQQVTLRCSSQSGHNTVSWYQQALGQGPQFIFQYYREEENGRGNFPPRFSGLQFPNYSSELNVNALELDDSALYLCASSLARGANTGELFFGEGSRLTVL.

The V gene is TRBV9, the J gene TRBJ1-2; D gene unclear. Trimming cost V 0 bases and J 7 bases, with 10 bases left between them. In germline, CDR1 is SGDLS, CDR2 YYNGEE. The CDR3 covers 13 residues. The CDR3 spells CASSVGSIGGYTF. CDR3 coding DNA: TGTGCCAGCAGCGTAGGGAGTATCGGTGGCTACACCTTC.

This clonotype has a count of ten or more. The J gene is TRBJ2-1, the V gene TRBV18; D not resolved. The CDR3 runs to 13 residues. Germline lookup yields CDR1 KGHSH and CDR2 LQKENI. V gave up 3 bases and J gave up 6 bases, with 9 bases separating them. CDR3 amino acids: CASSPQGGNEQFF. The DNA of the CDR3 is TGTGCCAGCTCACCCCAAGGTGGCAATGAGCAGTTCTTC.